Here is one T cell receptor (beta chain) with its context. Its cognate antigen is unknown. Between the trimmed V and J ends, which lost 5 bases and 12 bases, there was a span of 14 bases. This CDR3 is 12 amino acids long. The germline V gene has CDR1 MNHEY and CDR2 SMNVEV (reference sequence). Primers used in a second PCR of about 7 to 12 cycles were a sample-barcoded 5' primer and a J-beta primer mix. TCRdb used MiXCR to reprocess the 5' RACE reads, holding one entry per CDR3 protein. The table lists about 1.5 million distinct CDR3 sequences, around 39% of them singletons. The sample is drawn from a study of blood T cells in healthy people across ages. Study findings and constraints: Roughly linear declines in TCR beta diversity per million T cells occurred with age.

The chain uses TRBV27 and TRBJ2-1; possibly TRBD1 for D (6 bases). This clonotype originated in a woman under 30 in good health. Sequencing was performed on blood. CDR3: CASSPPDSAQFF. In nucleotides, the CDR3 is TGTGCCAGCAGTCCACCGGACAGTGCGCAGTTCTTC.